This TCR beta chain was obtained from a study of blood T cells in healthy people across ages. Notes on this clonotype: Its target is unknown.

At least 5.5 micrograms of total RNA were extracted per sample. Study-level points and caveats: With donor CMV status unknown, expanded clonotype changes were possibly confounded.

V was clipped by 4 bases and J by 10 bases, with 23 bases between them. CDR1 and CDR2 (germline): LGHNA, YNFKEQ. The CDR3 extends over 16 amino acids. Through a sample-barcoded 5' primer and a J-beta primer mix, a second PCR was run for roughly 7 to 11 cycles. TCRdb reprocessed the 5' RACE reads via MiXCR and lists one record per CDR3 protein. The sample has roughly 720,000 distinct CDR3 sequences, 40% to 65% seen once; the top ten hold around 41%. The chain has TRBV4-2 and TRBJ2-1; D perhaps matches TRBD2 (6 bases). Specimen: blood. The TCR originated in a man older than 75 in good health. CDR3: CASSLRVGGENYEQFF. As DNA, the CDR3 is TGTGCCAGCAGCCTTCGGGTGGGCGGGGAGAACTACGAGCAGTTCTTC.